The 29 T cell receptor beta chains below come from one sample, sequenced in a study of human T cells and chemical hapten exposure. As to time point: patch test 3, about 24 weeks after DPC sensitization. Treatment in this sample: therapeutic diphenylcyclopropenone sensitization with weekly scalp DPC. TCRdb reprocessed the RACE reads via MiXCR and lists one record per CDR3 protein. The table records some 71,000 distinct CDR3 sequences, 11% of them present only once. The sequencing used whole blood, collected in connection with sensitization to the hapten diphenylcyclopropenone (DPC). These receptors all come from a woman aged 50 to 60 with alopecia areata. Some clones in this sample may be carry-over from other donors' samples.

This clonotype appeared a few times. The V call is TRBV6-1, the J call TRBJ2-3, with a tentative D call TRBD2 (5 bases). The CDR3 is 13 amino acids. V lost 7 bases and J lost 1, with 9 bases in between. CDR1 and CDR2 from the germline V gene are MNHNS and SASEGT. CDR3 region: CASTVRGTDTQYF. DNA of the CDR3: TGTGCCAGCACCGTGCGGGGCACAGATACGCAGTATTTT.

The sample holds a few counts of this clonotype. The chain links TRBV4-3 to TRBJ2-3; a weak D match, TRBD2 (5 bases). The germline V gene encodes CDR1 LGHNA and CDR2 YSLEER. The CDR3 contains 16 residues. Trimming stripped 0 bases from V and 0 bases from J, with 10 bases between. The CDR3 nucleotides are TGCGCCAGCAGCCAAGATCTCCCGGGGAGCACAGATACGCAGTATTTT. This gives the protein CASSQDLPGSTDTQYF.

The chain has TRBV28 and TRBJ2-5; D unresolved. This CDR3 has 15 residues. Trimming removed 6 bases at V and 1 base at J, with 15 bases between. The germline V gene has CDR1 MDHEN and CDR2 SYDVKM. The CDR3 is CASSRTSGRQETQYF. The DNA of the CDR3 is TGTGCCAGCAGCCGAACCTCGGGTCGCCAAGAGACCCAGTACTTC.

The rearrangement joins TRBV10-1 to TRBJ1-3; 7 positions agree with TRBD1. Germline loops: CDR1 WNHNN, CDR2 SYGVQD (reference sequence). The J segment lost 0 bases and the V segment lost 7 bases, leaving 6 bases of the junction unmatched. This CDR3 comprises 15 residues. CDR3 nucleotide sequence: TGCGCCAGCACCCCGGACAGGAGCTCTGGAAACACCATATATTTT. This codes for CASTPDRSSGNTIYF.

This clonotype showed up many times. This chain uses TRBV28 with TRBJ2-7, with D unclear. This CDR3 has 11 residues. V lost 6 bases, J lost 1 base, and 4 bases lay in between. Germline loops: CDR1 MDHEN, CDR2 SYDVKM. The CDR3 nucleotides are TGTGCCAGCAGGACTTCCTACGAGCAGTACTTC. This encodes CASRTSYEQYF. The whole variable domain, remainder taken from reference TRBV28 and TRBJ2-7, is DVKVTQSSRYLVKRTGEKVFLECVQDMDHENMFWYRQDPGLGLRLIYFSYDVKMKEKGDIPEGYSVSREKKERFSLILESASTNQTSMYLCASRTSYEQYFGPGTRLTVT.

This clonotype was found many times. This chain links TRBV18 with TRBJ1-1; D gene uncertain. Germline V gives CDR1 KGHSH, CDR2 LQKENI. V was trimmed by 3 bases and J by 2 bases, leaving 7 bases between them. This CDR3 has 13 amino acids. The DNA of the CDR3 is TGTGCCAGCTCACCCCAGTCCAACACTGAAGCTTTCTTT. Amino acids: CASSPQSNTEAFF.

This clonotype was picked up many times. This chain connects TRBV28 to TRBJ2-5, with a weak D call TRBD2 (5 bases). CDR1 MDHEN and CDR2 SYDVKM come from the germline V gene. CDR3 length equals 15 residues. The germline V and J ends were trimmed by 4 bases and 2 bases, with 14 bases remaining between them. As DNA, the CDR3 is TGTGCCAGCAGTTCCCTAGGGCGGGCACAAGAGACCCAGTACTTC. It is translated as CASSSLGRAQETQYF. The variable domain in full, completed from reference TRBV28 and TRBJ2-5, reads DVKVTQSSRYLVKRTGEKVFLECVQDMDHENMFWYRQDPGLGLRLIYFSYDVKMKEKGDIPEGYSVSREKKERFSLILESASTNQTSMYLCASSSLGRAQETQYFGPGTRLLVL.

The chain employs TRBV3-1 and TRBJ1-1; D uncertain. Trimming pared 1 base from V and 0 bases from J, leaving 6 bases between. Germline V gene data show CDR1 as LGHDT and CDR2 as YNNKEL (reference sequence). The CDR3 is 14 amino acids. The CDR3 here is CASSQAQMNTEAFF. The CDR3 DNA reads TGTGCCAGCAGCCAAGCACAGATGAACACTGAAGCTTTCTTT.

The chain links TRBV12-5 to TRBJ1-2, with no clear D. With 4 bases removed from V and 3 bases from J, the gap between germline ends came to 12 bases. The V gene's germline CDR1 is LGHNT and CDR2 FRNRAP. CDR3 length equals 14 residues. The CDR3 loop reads CASGSTQEDYGYTF. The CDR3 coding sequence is TGTGCTAGTGGTTCAACCCAAGAGGACTATGGCTACACCTTC.

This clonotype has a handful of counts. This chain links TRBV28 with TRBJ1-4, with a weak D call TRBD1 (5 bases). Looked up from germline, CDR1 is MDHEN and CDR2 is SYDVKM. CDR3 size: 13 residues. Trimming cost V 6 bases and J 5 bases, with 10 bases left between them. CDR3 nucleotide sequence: TGTGCCAGCAGCTACGGGGGGAATGAAAAACTGTTTTTT. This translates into CASSYGGNEKLFF.

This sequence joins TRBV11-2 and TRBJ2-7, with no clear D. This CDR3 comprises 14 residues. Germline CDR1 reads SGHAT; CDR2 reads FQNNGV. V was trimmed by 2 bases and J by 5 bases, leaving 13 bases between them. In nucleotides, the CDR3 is TGTGCCAGCAGCTTACCCGGCCCCATCCACGAGCAGTACTTC. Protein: CASSLPGPIHEQYF.

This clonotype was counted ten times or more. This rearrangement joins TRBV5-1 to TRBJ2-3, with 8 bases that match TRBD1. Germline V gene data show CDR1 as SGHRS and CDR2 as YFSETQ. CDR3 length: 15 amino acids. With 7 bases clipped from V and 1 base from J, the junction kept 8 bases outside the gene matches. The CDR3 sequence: CASLSLGQGTDTQYF. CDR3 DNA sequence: TGCGCCAGCCTGTCTTTGGGACAGGGCACAGATACGCAGTATTTT.

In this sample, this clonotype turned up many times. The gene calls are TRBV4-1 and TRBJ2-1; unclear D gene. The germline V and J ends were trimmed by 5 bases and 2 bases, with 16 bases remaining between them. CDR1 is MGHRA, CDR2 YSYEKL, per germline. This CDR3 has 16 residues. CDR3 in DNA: TGCGCCAGCAGCGCCCTACCCCCACCAACCTACAATGAGCAGTTCTTC. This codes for CASSALPPPTYNEQFF.

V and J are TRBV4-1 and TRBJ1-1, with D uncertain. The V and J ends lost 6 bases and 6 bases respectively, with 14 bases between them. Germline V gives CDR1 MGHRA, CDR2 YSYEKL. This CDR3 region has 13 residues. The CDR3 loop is CASSGVRSSEAFF. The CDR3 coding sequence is TGCGCCAGCAGTGGAGTCAGGAGTTCTGAAGCTTTCTTT.

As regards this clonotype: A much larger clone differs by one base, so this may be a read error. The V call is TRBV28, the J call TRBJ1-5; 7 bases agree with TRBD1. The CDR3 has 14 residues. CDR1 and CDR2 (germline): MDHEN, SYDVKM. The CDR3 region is CATSSGGTGQPQHF. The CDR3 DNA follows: TGTGCCACCAGTTCAGGGGGGACTGGGCAGCCCCAGCATTTT. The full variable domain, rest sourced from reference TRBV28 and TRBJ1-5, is DVKVTQSSRYLVKRTGEKVFLECVQDMDHENMFWYRQDPGLGLRLIYFSYDVKMKEKGDIPEGYSVSREKKERFSLILESASTNQTSMYLCATSSGGTGQPQHFGDGTRLSIL.

The CDR3 DNA reads as TGTGCCAGCAGTTACGATTTGGGGACAGTCTACGAGCAGTACTTC. Encoded protein: CASSYDLGTVYEQYF. The J gene is TRBJ2-7, the V gene TRBV6-5; 7 positions agree with TRBD1. Germline V gene lookup returns CDR1 MNHEY and CDR2 SVGAGI. With 2 bases clipped from V and 3 bases from J, the junction kept 7 bases outside the gene matches. The CDR3 contains 15 residues.

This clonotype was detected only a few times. This CDR3 reads CASSTQAQRNSHGTAKNIQYF. The DNA for the CDR3 is TGTGCCAGCAGTACCCAAGCCCAACGGAATTCTCACGGGACAGCCAAAAACATTCAGTACTTC. The genes are TRBV12-3 or TRBV12-4 and TRBJ2-4; D is possibly TRBD1 or TRBD2 (5 bases each). The CDR3 contains 21 residues. The germline V and J ends were trimmed by 5 bases and 0 bases, with 29 bases remaining between them.

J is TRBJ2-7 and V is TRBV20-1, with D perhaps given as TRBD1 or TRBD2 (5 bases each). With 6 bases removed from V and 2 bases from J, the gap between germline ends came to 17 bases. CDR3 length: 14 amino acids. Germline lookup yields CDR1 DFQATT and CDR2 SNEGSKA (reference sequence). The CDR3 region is CSASNLGAPYEQYF. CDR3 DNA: TGCAGTGCCTCAAATCTCGGGGCCCCCTACGAGCAGTACTTC.

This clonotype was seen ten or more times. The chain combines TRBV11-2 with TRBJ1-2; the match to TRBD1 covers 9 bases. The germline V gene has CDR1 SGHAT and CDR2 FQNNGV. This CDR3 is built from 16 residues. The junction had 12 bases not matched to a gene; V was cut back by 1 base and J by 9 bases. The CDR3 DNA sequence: TGTGCCAGCAGCTTAGTTTACGGACAGGGGCCTATGAGCTACACCTTC. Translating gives CASSLVYGQGPMSYTF.

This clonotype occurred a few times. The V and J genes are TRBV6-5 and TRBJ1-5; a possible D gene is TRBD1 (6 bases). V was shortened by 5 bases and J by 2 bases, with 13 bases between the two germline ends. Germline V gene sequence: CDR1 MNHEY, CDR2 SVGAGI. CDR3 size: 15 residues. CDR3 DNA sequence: TGTGCCAGCAGTGAAAAAAGGACAGGCAATCAGCCCCAGCATTTT. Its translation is CASSEKRTGNQPQHF.

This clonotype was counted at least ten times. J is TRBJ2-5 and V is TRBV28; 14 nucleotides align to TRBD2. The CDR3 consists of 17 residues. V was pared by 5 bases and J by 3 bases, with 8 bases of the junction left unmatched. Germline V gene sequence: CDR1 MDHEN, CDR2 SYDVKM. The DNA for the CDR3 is TGTGCCAGCAGTGAGACCGGGACTAGCGGGAGTGAAGAGACCCAGTACTTC. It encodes CASSETGTSGSEETQYF.

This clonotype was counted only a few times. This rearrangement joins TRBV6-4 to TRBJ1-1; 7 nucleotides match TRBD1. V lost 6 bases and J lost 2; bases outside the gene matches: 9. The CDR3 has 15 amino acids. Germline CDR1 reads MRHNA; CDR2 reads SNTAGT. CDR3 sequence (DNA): TGTGCCAGCAGCAAACAGGGGTTGGGAAACACTGAAGCTTTCTTT. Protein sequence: CASSKQGLGNTEAFF.

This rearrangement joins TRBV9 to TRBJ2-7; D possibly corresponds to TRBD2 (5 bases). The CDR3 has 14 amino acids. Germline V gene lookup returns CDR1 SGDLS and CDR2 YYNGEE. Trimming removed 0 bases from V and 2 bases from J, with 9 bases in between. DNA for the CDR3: TGTGCCAGCAGCGTAGGAGGGAGCGCCTACGAGCAGTACTTC. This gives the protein CASSVGGSAYEQYF.

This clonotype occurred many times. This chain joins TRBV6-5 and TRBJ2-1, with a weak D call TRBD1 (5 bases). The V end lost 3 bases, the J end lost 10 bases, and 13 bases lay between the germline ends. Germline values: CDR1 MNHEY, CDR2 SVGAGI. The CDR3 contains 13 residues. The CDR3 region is CASSYREGEEQFF. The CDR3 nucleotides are TGTGCCAGCAGTTATAGGGAAGGGGAAGAGCAGTTCTTC.

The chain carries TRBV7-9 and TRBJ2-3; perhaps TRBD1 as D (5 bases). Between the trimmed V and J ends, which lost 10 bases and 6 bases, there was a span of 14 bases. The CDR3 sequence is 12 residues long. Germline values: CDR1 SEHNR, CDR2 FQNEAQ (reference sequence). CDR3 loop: CATRAPPDTQYF. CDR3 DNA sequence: TGTGCCACCAGGGCGCCACCTGATACGCAGTATTTT.

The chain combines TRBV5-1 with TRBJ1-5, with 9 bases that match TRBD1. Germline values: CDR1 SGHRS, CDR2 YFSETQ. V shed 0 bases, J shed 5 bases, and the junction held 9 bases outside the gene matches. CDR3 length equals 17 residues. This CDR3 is CASSLDGPGQGHQPQHF. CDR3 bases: TGCGCCAGCAGCTTGGACGGTCCGGGACAGGGCCATCAGCCCCAGCATTTT.

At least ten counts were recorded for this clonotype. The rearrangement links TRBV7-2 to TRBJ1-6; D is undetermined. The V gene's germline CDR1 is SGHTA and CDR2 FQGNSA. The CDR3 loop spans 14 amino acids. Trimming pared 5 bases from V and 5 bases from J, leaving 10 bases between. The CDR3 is CASSLGLDNSPLHF. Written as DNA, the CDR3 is TGTGCCAGCAGCCTGGGCCTAGATAATTCACCCCTCCACTTT. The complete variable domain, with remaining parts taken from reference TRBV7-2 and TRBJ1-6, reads GAGVSQSPSNKVTEKGKDVELRCDPISGHTALYWYRQSLGQGLEFLIYFQGNSAPDKSGLPSDRFSAERTGGSVSTLTIQRTQQEDSAVYLCASSLGLDNSPLHFGNGTRLTVT.

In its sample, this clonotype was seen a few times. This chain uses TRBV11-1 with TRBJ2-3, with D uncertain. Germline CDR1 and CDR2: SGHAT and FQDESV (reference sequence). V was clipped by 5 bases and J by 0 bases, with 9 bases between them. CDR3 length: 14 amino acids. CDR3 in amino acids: CASSDGPSTDTQYF. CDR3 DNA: TGTGCCAGCAGCGATGGACCAAGCACAGATACGCAGTATTTT. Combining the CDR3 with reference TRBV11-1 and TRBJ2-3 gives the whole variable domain EAEVAQSPRYKITEKSQAVAFWCDPISGHATLYWYRQILGQGPELLVQFQDESVVDDSQLPKDRFSAERLKGVDSTLKIQPAELGDSAMYLCASSDGPSTDTQYFGPGTRLTVL.

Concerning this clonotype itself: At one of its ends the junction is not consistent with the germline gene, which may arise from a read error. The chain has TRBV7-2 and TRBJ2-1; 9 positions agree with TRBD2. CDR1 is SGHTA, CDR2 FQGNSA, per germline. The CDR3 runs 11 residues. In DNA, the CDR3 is TGTGCCAGCAGCATCGAGCGGGAGGCGCTCTTC. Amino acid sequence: CASSIEREALF.